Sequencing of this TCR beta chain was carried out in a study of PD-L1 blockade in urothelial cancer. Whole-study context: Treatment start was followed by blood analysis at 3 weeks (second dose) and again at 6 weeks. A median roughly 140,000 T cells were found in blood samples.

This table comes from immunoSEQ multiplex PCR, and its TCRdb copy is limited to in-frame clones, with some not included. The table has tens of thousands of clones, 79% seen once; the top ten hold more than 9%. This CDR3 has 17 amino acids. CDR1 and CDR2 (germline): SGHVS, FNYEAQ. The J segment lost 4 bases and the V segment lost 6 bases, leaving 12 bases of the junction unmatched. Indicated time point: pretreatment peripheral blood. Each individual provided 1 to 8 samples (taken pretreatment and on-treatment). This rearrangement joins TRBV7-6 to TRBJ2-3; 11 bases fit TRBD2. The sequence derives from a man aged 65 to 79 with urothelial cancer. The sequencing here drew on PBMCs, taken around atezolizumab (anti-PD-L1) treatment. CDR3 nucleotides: TGTGCCAGCAGACTTACGGGTAGCGGGAGGGAGGCAGATACGCAGTATTTT. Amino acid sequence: CASRLTGSGREADTQYF.